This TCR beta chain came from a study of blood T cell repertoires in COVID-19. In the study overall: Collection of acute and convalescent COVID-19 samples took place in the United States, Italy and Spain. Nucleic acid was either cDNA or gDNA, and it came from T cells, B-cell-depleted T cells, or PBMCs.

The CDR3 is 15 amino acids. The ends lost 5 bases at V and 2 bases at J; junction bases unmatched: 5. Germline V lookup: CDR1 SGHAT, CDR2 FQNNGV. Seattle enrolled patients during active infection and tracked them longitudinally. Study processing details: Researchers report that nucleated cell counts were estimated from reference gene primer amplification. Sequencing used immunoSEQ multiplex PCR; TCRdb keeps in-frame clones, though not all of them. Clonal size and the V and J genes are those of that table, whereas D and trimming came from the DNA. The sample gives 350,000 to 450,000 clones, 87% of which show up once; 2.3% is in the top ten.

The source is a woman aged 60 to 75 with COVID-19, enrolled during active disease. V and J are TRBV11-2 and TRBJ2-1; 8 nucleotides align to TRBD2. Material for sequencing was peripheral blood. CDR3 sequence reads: CASSRSGLAYNEQFF. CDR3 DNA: TGTGCCAGCAGCCGATCGGGACTAGCCTACAATGAGCAGTTCTTC.